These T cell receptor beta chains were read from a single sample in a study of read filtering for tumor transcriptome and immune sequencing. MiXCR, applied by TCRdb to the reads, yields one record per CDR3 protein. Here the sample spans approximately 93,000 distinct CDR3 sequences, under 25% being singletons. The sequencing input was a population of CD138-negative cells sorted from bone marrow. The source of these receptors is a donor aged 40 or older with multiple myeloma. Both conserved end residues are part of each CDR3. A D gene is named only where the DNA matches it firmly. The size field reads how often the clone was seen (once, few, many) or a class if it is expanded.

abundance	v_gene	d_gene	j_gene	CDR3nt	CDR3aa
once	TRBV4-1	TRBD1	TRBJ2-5	TGCGCCAGCAGGGACAGGCAGTTTGGGGAGACCCAGTACTTC	CASRDRQFGETQYF
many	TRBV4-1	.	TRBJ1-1	TGCGCCAGCAGCCAAGAGGCGGGGACCCACACTGAAGCTTTCTTT	CASSQEAGTHTEAFF
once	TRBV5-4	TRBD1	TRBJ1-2	TGTGCCTGCAGCCCGGACAGGGGCTATGGCTACACCTTC	CACSPDRGYGYTF
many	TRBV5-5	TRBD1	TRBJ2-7	TGTGCCAGCAGCACCGGGACAGGACCTATAACGACTCGCGAGCAGTACTTC	CASSTGTGPITTREQYF
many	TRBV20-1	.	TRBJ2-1	TGCAGTGCCACTCGGGACTACAATGAGCAGTTCTTC	CSATRDYNEQFF
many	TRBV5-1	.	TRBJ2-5	TGCGCCAGCAGCTTACTGATGGGGCTCCAAGAGACCCAGTACTTC	CASSLLMGLQETQYF
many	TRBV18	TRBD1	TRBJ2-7	TGTGCCAGCTCACCTAGGACAGGTCTGGAGCAGTACTTC	CASSPRTGLEQYF
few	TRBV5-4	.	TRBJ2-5	TGTGCCAGCAGCCCCACGCTAACGGGGGTGAGGGAGACCCAGTACTTC	CASSPTLTGVRETQYF
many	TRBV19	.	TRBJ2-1	TGTGCCAGTACCCCGGGTAGATCCAATGAGCAGTTCTTC	CASTPGRSNEQFF
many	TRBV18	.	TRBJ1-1	TGTGCCAGCTCACCAAGCGGGACAACACTCCGGGCTGAAGCTTTCTTT	CASSPSGTTLRAEAFF